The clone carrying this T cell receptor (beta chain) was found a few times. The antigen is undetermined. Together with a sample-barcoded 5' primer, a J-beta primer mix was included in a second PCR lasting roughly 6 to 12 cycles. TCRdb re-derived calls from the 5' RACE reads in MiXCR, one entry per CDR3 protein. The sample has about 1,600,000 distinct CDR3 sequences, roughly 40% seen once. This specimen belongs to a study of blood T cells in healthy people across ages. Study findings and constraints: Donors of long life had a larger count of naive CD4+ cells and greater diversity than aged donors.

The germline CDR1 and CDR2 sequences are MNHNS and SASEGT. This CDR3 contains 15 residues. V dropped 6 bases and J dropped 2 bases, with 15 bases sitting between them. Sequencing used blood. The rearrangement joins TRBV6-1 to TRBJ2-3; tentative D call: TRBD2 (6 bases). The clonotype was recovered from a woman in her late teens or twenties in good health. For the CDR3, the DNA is TGTGCCAGCAGGGAGGGACGCGCCCACACAGATACGCAGTATTTT. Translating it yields CASREGRAHTDTQYF.